What follows is one T cell receptor (beta chain) and its context. One entry per CDR3 protein, called by TCRdb with MiXCR from the PCR reads. This table holds about 3,200 distinct CDR3 sequences, about 46% found once. There are 16 residues in the CDR3. CDR1 is MNHEY, CDR2 SVGAGI, per germline. After removal of 5 bases from V and 13 bases from J, the junction contained 20 bases not matched to a gene. This entry is derived from a study of immune characterization of retroperitoneal liposarcoma. The sample comprised tumor tissue. The gene calls are TRBV6-5 and TRBJ2-1; 7 nucleotides align to TRBD1. The clonotype comes from a male donor with retroperitoneal liposarcoma. The CDR3 DNA reads TGTGCCAGCAGTCCTCAACACGGGACAGACCAAGAGACCCAGTTCTTC. It encodes CASSPQHGTDQETQFF.